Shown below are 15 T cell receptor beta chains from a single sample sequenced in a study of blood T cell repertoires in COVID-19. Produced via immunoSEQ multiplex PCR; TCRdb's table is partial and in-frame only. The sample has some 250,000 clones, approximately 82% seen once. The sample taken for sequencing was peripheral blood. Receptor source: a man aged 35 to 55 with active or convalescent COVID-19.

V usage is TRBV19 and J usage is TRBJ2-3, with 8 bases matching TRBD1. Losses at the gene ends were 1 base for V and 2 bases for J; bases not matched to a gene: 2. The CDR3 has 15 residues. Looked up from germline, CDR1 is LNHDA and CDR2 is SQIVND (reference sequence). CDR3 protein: CASSIGDRYTDTQYF. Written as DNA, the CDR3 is TGTGCCAGTAGTATAGGGGACAGGTACACAGATACGCAGTATTTT.

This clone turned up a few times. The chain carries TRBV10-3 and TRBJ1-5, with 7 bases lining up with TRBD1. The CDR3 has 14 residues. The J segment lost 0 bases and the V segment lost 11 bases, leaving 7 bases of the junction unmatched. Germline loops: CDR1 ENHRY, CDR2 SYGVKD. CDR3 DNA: TGTGCCGCCGAAGACAGGGATAGCAATCAGCCCCAGCATTTT. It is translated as CAAEDRDSNQPQHF.

Here the CDR3 DNA reads TGTGCCAGCAGTGAAGCGCTAGGCGATGTCACTGAAGCTTTCTTT. Its protein product is CASSEALGDVTEAFF. The gene calls are TRBV2 and TRBJ1-1; D ambiguous. The ends were cut back, 0 bases at V and 4 bases at J, with 12 bases in the middle. CDR3 length: 15 residues. Germline-derived CDR1 and CDR2 are SNHLY and FYNNEI. The whole variable domain, remainder taken from reference TRBV2 and TRBJ1-1, is EPEVTQTPSHQVTQMGQEVILRCVPISNHLYFYWYRQILGQKVEFLVSFYNNEISEKSEIFDDQFSVERPDGSNFTLKIRSTKLEDSAMYFCASSEALGDVTEAFFGQGTRLTVV.

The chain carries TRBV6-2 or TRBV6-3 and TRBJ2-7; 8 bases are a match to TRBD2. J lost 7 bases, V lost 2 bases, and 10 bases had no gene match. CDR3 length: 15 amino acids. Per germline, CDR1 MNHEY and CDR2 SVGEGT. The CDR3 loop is CASSYGLAGSGEQYF. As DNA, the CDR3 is TGTGCCAGCAGTTACGGTTTAGCGGGGTCAGGAGAGCAGTACTTC.

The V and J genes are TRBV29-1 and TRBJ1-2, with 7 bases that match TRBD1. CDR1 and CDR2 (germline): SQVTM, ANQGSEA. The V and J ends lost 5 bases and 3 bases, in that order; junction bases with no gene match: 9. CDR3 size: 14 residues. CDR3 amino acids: CSVRDRDRYYGYTF. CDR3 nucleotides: TGCAGCGTTCGAGACCGGGACAGATACTATGGCTACACCTTC.

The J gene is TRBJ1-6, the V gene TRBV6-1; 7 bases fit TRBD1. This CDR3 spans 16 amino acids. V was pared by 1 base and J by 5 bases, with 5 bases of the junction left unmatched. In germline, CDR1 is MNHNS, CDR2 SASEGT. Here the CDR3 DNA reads TGTGCCAGCAGTGAAGTAGGCAGGGGGGATAATTCACCCCTCCACTTT. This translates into CASSEVGRGDNSPLHF.

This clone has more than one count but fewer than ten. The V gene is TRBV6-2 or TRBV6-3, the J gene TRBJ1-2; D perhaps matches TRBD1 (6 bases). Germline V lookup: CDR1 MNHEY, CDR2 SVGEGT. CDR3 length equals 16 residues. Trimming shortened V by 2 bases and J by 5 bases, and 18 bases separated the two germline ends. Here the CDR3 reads CASSYTTQGLTYGYTF. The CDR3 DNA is TGTGCCAGCAGTTACACCACACAGGGCCTGACTTATGGCTACACCTTC.

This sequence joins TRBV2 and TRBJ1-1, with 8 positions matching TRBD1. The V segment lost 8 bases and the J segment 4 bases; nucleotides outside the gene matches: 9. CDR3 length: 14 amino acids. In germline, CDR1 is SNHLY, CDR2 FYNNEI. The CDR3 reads CASPRRQGITEAFF. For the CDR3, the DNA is TGTGCCAGCCCTAGGAGACAGGGGATCACTGAAGCTTTCTTT.

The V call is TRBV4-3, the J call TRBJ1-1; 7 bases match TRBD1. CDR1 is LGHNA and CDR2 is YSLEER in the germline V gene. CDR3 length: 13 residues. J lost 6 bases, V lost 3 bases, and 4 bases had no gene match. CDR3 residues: CASSQDRNPEAFF. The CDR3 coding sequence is TGCGCCAGCAGCCAGGACAGGAATCCTGAAGCTTTCTTT.

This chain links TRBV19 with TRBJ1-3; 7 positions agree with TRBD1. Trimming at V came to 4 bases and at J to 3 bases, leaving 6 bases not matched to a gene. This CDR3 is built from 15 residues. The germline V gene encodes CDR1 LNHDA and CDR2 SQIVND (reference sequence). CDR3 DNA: TGTGCCAGTAGTACACCGACAGGGAATGGAAACACCATATATTTT. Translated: CASSTPTGNGNTIYF.

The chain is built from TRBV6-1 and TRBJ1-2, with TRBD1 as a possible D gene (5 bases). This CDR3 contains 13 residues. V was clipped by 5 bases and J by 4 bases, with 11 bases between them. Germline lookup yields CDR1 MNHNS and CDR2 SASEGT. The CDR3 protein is CASSSRQSYGYTF. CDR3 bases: TGTGCCAGCAGTTCAAGACAGTCCTATGGCTACACCTTC.

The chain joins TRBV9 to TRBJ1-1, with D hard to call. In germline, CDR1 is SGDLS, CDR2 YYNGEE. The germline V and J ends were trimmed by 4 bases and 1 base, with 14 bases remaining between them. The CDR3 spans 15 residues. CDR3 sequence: CASSSSGGSNTEAFF. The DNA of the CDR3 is TGTGCCAGCAGCTCTTCAGGAGGGTCGAACACTGAAGCTTTCTTT.

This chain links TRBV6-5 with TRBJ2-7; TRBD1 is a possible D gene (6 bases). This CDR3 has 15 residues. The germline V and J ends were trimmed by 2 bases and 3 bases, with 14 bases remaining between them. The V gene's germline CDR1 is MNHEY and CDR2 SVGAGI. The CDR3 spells CASSYGYRDSYEQYF. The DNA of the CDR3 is TGTGCCAGCAGTTACGGGTACAGGGATAGCTACGAGCAGTACTTC.

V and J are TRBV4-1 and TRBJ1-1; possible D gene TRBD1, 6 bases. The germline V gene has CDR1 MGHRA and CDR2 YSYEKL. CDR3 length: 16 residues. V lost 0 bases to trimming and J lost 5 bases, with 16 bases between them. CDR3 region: CASSQEGGRGITEAFF. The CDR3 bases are TGCGCCAGCAGCCAAGAGGGGGGGCGCGGGATTACTGAAGCTTTCTTT.

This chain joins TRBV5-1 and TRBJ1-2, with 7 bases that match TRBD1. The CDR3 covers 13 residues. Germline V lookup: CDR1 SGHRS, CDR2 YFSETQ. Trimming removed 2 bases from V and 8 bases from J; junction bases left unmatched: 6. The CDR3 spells CASSLEGAQGYTF. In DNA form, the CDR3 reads TGCGCCAGCAGCTTAGAGGGGGCGCAGGGCTACACCTTC.